This passage covers 21 T cell receptor beta chains from one sample sequenced in a study of Graves' ophthalmopathy and Graves' hyperthyroidism. Researchers took RNA transcripts and amplified TCR beta CDR3 regions from them. HTBI primers were used in a first-round RT-PCR, which preceded a second-round multiplex PCR. TCRdb reprocessed the multiplex PCR reads via MiXCR and lists one record per CDR3 protein. The table lists about 400,000 distinct CDR3 sequences, around 17% of them singletons. Source material: peripheral blood. Receptors originate from a woman aged 18-29 years with Graves' ophthalmopathy.

This clonotype was seen at least ten times. The J gene is TRBJ1-5, the V gene TRBV7-8; TRBD1 matches 8 bases. The V segment lost 5 bases and the J segment 4 bases; nucleotides outside the gene matches: 10. The germline V gene has CDR1 SGHVS and CDR2 FQNEAQ. The CDR3 spans 16 residues. CDR3 region: CASSAPRDRRNQPQHF. DNA of the CDR3: TGTGCCAGCAGCGCACCCCGGGACAGGAGGAATCAGCCCCAGCATTTT. Full variable domain (remainder filled in from reference TRBV7-8 and TRBJ1-5): GAGVSQSPRYKVAKRGQDVALRCDPISGHVSLFWYQQALGQGPEFLTYFQNEAQLDKSGLPSDRFFAERPEGSVSTLKIQRTQQEDSAVYLCASSAPRDRRNQPQHFGDGTRLSIL.

This clonotype was recorded at least ten times. The V call is TRBV6-5, the J call TRBJ1-1; D call uncertain. V shed 2 bases and J shed 6 bases, with 10 bases lying between them. The CDR3 spans 13 residues. Germline CDR1 reads MNHEY; CDR2 reads SVGAGI. CDR3 DNA sequence: TGTGCCAGCAGTTACGGATATTGGGCTGAAGCTTTCTTT. It encodes CASSYGYWAEAFF.

In its sample, this clonotype was seen a few times. J is TRBJ1-1 and V is TRBV7-2; maybe TRBD1 (5 bases). CDR3 length equals 14 residues. The germline V gene has CDR1 SGHTA and CDR2 FQGNSA. V was pared by 7 bases and J by 1 base, with 13 bases between. The CDR3 here is CASKGGTWNTEAFF. In DNA, the CDR3 is TGTGCCAGCAAAGGCGGGACTTGGAACACTGAAGCTTTCTTT.

The rearrangement joins TRBV28 to TRBJ1-6; D is unclear. This CDR3 contains 19 residues. Trimming took off 2 bases at V and 1 base at J, with 18 bases between the two ends. Germline values: CDR1 MDHEN, CDR2 SYDVKM. The CDR3 DNA is TGTGCCAGCAGTTTAGGTGTTCGGGAGATTGGTTCCTATAATTCACCCCTCCACTTT. It encodes CASSLGVREIGSYNSPLHF.

In its sample, this clonotype was seen many times. This chain connects TRBV27 to TRBJ1-2, with 7 bases identical to TRBD1. J gave up 8 bases and V 0 bases, and 3 bases lay outside the gene matches. Germline loops: CDR1 MNHEY, CDR2 SMNVEV (reference sequence). The CDR3 covers 13 residues. The CDR3 protein is CASSLSGGQGYTF. Written as DNA, the CDR3 is TGTGCCAGCAGTTTATCAGGGGGCCAAGGCTACACCTTC.

This clonotype was counted at least ten times. The chain recombines TRBV12-3 or TRBV12-4 with TRBJ1-5; 9 bases line up with TRBD1. The V gene end was trimmed by 5 bases and the J gene end by 1 base; junction bases not matched to a gene: 9. There are 17 residues in the CDR3. In nucleotides, the CDR3 is TGTGCCAGCAGTCCGGGACAGGGAATGAGGAGCAATCAGCCCCAGCATTTT. Amino acid sequence: CASSPGQGMRSNQPQHF.

Ten or more counts support this clonotype. V and J are TRBV19 and TRBJ1-1; D remains unclear. Germline-derived CDR1 and CDR2 are LNHDA and SQIVND (reference sequence). V lost 8 bases to trimming and J lost 1 base, with 11 bases between them. The length of the CDR3 is 13 residues. The CDR3 DNA reads as TGTGCCAGTCAAGTTTTTACGAACACTGAAGCTTTCTTT. The encoded protein is CASQVFTNTEAFF.

This clonotype was found a few times. The chain employs TRBV5-1 and TRBJ1-6; 7 bases fit TRBD1. The V and J ends lost 7 bases and 7 bases, in that order; junction bases with no gene match: 8. Per the germline V gene, CDR1 is SGHRS and CDR2 is YFSETQ. The CDR3 has 14 amino acids. The CDR3 region has the DNA TGCGCCAGCGCCTCGACAGGGACCAATTCACCCCTCCACTTT. Amino acids: CASASTGTNSPLHF. The entire variable domain, with the rest obtained from reference TRBV5-1 and TRBJ1-6, is as follows: KAGVTQTPRYLIKTRGQQVTLSCSPISGHRSVSWYQQTPGQGLQFLFEYFSETQRNKGNFPGRFSGRQFSNSRSEMNVSTLELGDSALYLCASASTGTNSPLHFGNGTRLTVT.

This clonotype came up many times. The chain combines TRBV28 with TRBJ2-7; D is perhaps TRBD1 (5 bases). The CDR3 extends over 13 amino acids. The germline V gene has CDR1 MDHEN and CDR2 SYDVKM. V lost 6 bases and J lost 5, with 14 bases in between. In nucleotides, the CDR3 is TGTGCCAGCAGCTCGCCGTGGGGCGACGAGCAGTACTTC. This sequence encodes CASSSPWGDEQYF.

This clonotype was counted many times. The chain is built from TRBV6-2 or TRBV6-3 and TRBJ2-6, with 7 bases matching TRBD1. The ends lost 6 bases at V and 0 bases at J; junction bases unmatched: 11. CDR3 length: 18 amino acids. Looked up from germline, CDR1 is MNHEY and CDR2 is SVGEGT. The CDR3 here is CASSPTGTEASGANVLTF. The CDR3 DNA sequence: TGTGCCAGCAGCCCCACCGGGACAGAAGCCTCTGGGGCCAACGTCCTGACTTTC.

This clonotype has a count of ten or more. The gene calls are TRBV28 and TRBJ1-5, with 8 bases that match TRBD1. The junction had 8 bases not matched to a gene; V was cut back by 10 bases and J by 0 bases. The V gene's germline CDR1 is MDHEN and CDR2 SYDVKM. CDR3 length: 15 residues. CDR3 bases: TGTGCCACCTGGACAGGGATAGATAGCAATCAGCCCCAGCATTTT. This sequence encodes CATWTGIDSNQPQHF.

This clonotype was detected many times. This chain uses TRBV12-3 or TRBV12-4 with TRBJ1-5, with D possibly matching TRBD1 (6 bases). CDR3 length equals 14 residues. Trimming pared 5 bases from V and 5 bases from J, leaving 13 bases between. This chain's CDR3 is CASSGPGGHQPQHF. The CDR3 nucleotides read TGTGCCAGCAGTGGACCGGGGGGCCATCAGCCCCAGCATTTT.

This clonotype was counted many times. CDR3 nucleotide sequence: TGTGCCAGCAGTTCCGGACAAAGAGGAGAGACCCAGTACTTC. Translating it yields CASSSGQRGETQYF. The chain employs TRBV6-2 or TRBV6-3 and TRBJ2-5; perhaps TRBD1 as D (5 bases). Germline assignment: CDR1 MNHEY and CDR2 SVGEGT. Trimming left V 4 bases short and J 4 bases short, with 13 bases between. The CDR3 runs 14 residues.

This clonotype was seen at least ten times. V is TRBV6-2 or TRBV6-3 and J is TRBJ2-5; D is perhaps TRBD2 (6 bases). Germline loops: CDR1 MNHEY, CDR2 SVGEGT. The V end lost 0 bases, the J end lost 4 bases, and 12 bases lay between the germline ends. The CDR3 loop spans 15 amino acids. CDR3 sequence: CASSYSAEGGETQYF. In nucleotides, the CDR3 is TGTGCCAGCAGTTACTCAGCGGAGGGAGGAGAGACCCAGTACTTC.

This clonotype was found many times. The chain joins TRBV15 to TRBJ2-2, with D possibly being TRBD2 (6 bases). The V gene lost 5 bases and the J gene lost 1 base, with 23 bases spanning the gap. Germline V gene sequence: CDR1 LNHNV, CDR2 YYDKDF (reference sequence). The CDR3 is made up of 19 amino acids. The CDR3 sequence is CATSPRTKPGLMNTGELFF. The CDR3 DNA is TGTGCCACCAGCCCTCGGACTAAGCCGGGACTCATGAACACCGGGGAGCTGTTTTTT.

This clonotype was found many times. The CDR3 nucleotides are TGCAGTGCTTGGCTCGGACAGACAGAGACCCAGTACTTC. As protein: CSAWLGQTETQYF. The V and J genes are TRBV20-1 and TRBJ2-5; D possibly corresponds to TRBD1 (6 bases). CDR1 and CDR2 (germline): DFQATT, SNEGSKA (reference sequence). The V end was cut by 5 bases, the J end by 4 bases, with 14 bases between. This CDR3 spans 13 amino acids.

This clonotype was observed many times. The rearrangement uses TRBV12-3 or TRBV12-4 and TRBJ1-1; TRBD1 matches at 9 bases. The ends lost 1 base at V and 5 bases at J; junction bases unmatched: 14. This CDR3 comprises 18 residues. Here the CDR3 reads CASSLDGPFKDRGTEAFF. CDR3 coding DNA: TGTGCCAGCAGTTTAGACGGGCCGTTTAAAGACAGGGGGACTGAAGCTTTCTTT.

The V call is TRBV28, the J call TRBJ2-7; possibly TRBD1 for D (6 bases). The V end was cut by 5 bases, the J end by 6 bases, with 14 bases between. This CDR3 contains 13 residues. CDR1 and CDR2 (germline): MDHEN, SYDVKM. The CDR3 nucleotides are TGTGCCAGCAGTCTCCCAGGCAGGGGCGAGCAGTACTTC. Encoded protein: CASSLPGRGEQYF.

This clonotype was counted many times. The chain recombines TRBV5-1 with TRBJ1-2, with a possible D match to TRBD1 (5 bases). The CDR3 contains 15 residues. Germline V gives CDR1 SGHRS, CDR2 YFSETQ. Trimming took off 0 bases at V and 0 bases at J, with 9 bases between the two ends. The CDR3 coding sequence is TGCGCCAGCAGCTTGGCAGGGCAGCCTAACTATGGCTACACCTTC. This gives the protein CASSLAGQPNYGYTF.

This clonotype appeared many times. The chain has TRBV2 and TRBJ1-5, with 8 nucleotides matching TRBD1. This CDR3 has 14 residues. The germline CDR1 and CDR2 sequences are SNHLY and FYNNEI. Trimming took 6 bases from V and 7 from J; bases not matched to a gene: 8. CDR3 region: CASRADRGGQPQHF. The CDR3 DNA sequence: TGTGCCAGCAGAGCTGACAGGGGTGGACAGCCCCAGCATTTT.

This clonotype appeared many times. The gene calls are TRBV30 and TRBJ1-1, with D maybe TRBD1 (6 bases). The germline V and J ends were trimmed by 2 bases and 4 bases, with 17 bases remaining between them. The CDR3 totals 15 residues. Germline CDR1 and CDR2: GTSNPN and SVGIG (reference sequence). This CDR3 reads CAWSTGRTALTEAFF. The CDR3 region has the DNA TGTGCCTGGAGTACCGGAAGGACAGCCCTCACTGAAGCTTTCTTT.